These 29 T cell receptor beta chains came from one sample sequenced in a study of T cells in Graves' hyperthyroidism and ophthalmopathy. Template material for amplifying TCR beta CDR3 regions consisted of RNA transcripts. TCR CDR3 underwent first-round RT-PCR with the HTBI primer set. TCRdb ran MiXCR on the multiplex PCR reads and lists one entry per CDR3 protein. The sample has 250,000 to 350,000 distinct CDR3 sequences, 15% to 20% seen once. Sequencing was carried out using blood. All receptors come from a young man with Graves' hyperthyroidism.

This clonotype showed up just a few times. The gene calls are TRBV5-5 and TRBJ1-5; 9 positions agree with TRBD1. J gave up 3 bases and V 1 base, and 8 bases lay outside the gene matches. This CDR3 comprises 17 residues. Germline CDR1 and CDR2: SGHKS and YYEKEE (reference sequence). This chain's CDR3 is CASSLRPRTGDNQPQHF. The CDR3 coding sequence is TGTGCCAGCAGCTTGCGGCCAAGGACAGGGGACAATCAGCCCCAGCATTTT.

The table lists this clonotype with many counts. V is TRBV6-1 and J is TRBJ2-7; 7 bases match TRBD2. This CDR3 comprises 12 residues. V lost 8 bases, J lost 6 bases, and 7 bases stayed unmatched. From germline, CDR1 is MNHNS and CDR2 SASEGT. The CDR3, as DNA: TGTGCCAGCTCTTCTCCGGGGGGCGAGCAGTACTTC. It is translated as CASSSPGGEQYF.

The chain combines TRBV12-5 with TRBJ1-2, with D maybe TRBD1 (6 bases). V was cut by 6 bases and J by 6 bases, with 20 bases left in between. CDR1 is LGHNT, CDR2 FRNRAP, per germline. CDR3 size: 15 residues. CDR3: CASGFAGAQIDGYTF. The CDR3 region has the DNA TGTGCTAGTGGCTTCGCAGGGGCGCAAATCGATGGCTACACCTTC.

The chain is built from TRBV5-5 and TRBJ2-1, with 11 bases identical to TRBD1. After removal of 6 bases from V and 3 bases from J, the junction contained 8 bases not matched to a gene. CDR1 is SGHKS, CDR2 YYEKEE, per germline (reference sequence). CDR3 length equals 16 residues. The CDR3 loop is CASILSGTGGYNEQFF. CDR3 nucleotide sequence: TGTGCCAGCATCCTATCCGGGACAGGGGGCTACAATGAGCAGTTCTTC.

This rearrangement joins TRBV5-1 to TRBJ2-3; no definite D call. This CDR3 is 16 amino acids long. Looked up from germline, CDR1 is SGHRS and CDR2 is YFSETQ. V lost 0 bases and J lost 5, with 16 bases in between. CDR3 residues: CASSLATSPVGDTQYF. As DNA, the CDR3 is TGCGCCAGCAGCTTGGCCACCAGCCCGGTCGGAGATACGCAGTATTTT.

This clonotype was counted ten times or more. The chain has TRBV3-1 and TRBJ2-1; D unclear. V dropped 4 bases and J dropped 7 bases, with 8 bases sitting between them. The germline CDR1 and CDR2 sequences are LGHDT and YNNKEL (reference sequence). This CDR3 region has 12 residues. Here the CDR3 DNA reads TGTGCCAGCAGCCTTCATCGGAATGAGCAGTTCTTC. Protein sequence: CASSLHRNEQFF.

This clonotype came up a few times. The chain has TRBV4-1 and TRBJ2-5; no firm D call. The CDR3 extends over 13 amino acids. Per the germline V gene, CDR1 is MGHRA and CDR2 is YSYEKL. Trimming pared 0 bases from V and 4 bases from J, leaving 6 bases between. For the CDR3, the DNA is TGCGCCAGCAGCCAAGATTGGGCAGAGACCCAGTACTTC. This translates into CASSQDWAETQYF.

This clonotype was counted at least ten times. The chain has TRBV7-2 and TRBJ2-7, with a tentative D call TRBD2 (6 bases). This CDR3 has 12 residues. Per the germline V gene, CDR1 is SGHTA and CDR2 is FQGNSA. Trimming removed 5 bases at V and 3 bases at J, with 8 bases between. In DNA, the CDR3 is TGTGCCAGCAGCCTGACTAGCTACGAGCAGTACTTC. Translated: CASSLTSYEQYF. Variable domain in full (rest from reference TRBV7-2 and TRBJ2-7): GAGVSQSPSNKVTEKGKDVELRCDPISGHTALYWYRQSLGQGLEFLIYFQGNSAPDKSGLPSDRFSAERTGGSVSTLTIQRTQQEDSAVYLCASSLTSYEQYFGPGTRLTVT.

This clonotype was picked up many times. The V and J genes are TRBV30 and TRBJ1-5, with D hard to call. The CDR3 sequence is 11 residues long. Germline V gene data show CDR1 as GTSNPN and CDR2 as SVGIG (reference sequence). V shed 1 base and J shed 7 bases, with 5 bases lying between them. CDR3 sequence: CAWSGRQPQHF. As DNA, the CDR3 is TGTGCCTGGAGTGGGCGCCAGCCCCAGCATTTT.

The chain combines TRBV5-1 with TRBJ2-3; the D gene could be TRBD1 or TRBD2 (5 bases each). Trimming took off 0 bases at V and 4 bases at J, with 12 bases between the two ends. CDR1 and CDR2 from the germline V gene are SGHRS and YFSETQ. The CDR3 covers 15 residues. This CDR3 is CASSLGSGGPDTQYF. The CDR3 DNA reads TGCGCCAGCAGCTTGGGGTCTGGGGGTCCAGATACGCAGTATTTT.

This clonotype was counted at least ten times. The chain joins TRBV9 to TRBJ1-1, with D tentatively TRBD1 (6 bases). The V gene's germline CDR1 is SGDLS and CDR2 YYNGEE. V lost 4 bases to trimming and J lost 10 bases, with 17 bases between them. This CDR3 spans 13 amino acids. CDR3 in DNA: TGTGCCAGCAGCCCCACTGCCAGGGGAGGAGCTTTCTTT. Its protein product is CASSPTARGGAFF. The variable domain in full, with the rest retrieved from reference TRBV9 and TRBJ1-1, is DSGVTQTPKHLITATGQRVTLRCSPRSGDLSVYWYQQSLDQGLQFLIQYYNGEERAKGNILERFSAQQFPDLHSELNLSSLELGDSALYFCASSPTARGGAFFGQGTRLTVV.

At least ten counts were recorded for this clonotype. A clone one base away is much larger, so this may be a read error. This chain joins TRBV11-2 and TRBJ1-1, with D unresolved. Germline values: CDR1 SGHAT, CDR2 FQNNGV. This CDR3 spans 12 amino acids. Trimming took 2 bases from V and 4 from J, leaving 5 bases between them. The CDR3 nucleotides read TGTGCCAGCAGCTTACTGAGCACTGAAGCTTTCTTT. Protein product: CASSLLSTEAFF.

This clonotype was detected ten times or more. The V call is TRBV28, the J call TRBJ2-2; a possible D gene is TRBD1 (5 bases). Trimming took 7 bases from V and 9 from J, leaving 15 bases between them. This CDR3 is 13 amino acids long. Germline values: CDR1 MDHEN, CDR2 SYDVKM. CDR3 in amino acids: CASKYAGHRELFF. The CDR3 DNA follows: TGTGCCAGCAAGTACGCCGGACACCGGGAGCTGTTTTTT.

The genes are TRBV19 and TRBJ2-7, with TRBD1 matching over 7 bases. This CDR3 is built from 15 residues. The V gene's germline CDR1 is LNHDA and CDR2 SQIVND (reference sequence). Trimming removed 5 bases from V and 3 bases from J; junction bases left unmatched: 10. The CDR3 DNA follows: TGTGCCAGTAGTTCCCGCAGGACAGGTAGCTACGAGCAGTACTTC. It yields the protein CASSSRRTGSYEQYF.

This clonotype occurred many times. The CDR3, as DNA: TGCAGCGCCCTTGAAGGGGGCACAGATACGCAGTATTTT. It yields the protein CSALEGGTDTQYF. The chain recombines TRBV29-1 with TRBJ2-3, with a possible D match to TRBD1 (5 bases). Trimming left V 7 bases short and J 1 base short, with 12 bases between. Germline V gene data show CDR1 as SQVTM and CDR2 as ANQGSEA. The CDR3 sequence is 13 residues long.

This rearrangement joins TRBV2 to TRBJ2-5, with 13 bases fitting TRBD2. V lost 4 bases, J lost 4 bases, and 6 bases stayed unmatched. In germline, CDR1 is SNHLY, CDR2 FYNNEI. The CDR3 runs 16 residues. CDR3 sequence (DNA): TGTGCCAGCAGTGGGACTAGCGGGAGAACAGGAGAGACCCAGTACTTC. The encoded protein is CASSGTSGRTGETQYF.

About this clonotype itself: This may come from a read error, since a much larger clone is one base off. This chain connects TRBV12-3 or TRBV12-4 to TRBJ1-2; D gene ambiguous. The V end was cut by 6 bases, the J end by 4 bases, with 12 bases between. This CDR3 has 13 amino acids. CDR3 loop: CASRSNSLYGYTF. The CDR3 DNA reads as TGTGCCAGCAGGTCGAACAGCCTCTATGGCTACACCTTC.

CDR3 sequence (DNA): TGTGCCAGCAGCCGGGACTTCCCCTCTGGGGCCAACGTCCTGACTTTC. Its translation: CASSRDFPSGANVLTF. The rearrangement uses TRBV5-6 and TRBJ2-6, with a weak D call TRBD2 (6 bases). CDR1 SGHDT and CDR2 YYEEEE come from the germline V gene. CDR3 length: 16 residues. The ends were cut back, 4 bases at V and 0 bases at J, with 11 bases in the middle.

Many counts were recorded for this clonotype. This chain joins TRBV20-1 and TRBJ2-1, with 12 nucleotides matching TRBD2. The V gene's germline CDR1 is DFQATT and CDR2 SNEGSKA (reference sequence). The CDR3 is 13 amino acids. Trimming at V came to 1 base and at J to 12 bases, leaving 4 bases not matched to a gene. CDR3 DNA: TGCAGTGCTAGAGGACTAGCGGGAGTTCGGCAGTTCTTC. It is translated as CSARGLAGVRQFF.

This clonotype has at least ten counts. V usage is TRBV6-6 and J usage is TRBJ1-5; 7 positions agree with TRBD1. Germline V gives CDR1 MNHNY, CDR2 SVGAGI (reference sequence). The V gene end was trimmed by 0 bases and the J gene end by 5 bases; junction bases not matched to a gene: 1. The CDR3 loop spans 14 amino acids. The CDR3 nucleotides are TGTGCCAGCAGTTACTCGACAGGGCATCAGCCCCAGCATTTT. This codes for CASSYSTGHQPQHF.

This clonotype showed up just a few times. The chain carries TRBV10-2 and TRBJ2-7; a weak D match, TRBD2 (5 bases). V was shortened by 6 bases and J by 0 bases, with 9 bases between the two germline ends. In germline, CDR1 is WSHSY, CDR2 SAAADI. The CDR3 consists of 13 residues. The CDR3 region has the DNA TGCGCCAGCAGACCTAGCTTCTCCTACGAGCAGTACTTC. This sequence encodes CASRPSFSYEQYF.

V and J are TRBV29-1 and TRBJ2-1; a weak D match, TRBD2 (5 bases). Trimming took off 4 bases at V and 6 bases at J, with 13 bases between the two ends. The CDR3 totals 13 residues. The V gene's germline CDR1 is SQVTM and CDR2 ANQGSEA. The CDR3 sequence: CSVAWDGSNEQFF. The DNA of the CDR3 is TGCAGCGTTGCCTGGGATGGGAGCAATGAGCAGTTCTTC.

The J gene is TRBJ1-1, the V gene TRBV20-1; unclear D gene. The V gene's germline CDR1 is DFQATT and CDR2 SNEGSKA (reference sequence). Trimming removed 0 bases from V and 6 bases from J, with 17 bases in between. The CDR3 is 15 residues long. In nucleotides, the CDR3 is TGCAGTGCTAGAGATTTTCAAGACATGAAGGCTGAAGCTTTCTTT. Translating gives CSARDFQDMKAEAFF.

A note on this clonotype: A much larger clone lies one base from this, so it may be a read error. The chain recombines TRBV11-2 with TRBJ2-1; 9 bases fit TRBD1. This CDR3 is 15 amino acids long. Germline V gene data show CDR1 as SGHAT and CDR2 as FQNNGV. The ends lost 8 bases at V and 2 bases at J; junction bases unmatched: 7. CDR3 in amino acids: CASGVQGAPYNEQFF. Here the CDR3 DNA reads TGTGCCAGCGGAGTACAGGGGGCCCCCTACAATGAGCAGTTCTTC.

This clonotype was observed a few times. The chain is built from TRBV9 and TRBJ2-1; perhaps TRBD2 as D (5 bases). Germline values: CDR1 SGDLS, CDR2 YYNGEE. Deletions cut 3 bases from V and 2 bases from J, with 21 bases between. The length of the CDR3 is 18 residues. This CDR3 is CASSGDPLRAGAYNEQFF. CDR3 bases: TGTGCCAGCAGCGGAGATCCCCTCCGCGCGGGCGCCTACAATGAGCAGTTCTTC.

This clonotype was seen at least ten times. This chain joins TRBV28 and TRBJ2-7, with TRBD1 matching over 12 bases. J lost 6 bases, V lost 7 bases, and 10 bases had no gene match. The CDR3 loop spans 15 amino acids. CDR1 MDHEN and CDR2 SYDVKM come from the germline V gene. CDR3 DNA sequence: TGTGCCAGCACCATTGGGACAGGGGGCGGATTCGAGCAGTACTTC. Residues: CASTIGTGGGFEQYF. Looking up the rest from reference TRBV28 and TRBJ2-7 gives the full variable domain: DVKVTQSSRYLVKRTGEKVFLECVQDMDHENMFWYRQDPGLGLRLIYFSYDVKMKEKGDIPEGYSVSREKKERFSLILESASTNQTSMYLCASTIGTGGGFEQYFGPGTRLTVT.

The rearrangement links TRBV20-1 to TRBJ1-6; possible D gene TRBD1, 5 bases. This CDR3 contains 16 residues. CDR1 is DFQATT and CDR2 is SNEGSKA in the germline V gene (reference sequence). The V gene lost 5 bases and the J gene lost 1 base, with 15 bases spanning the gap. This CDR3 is CSAPKGRASYNSPLHF. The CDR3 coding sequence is TGCAGTGCTCCAAAGGGGAGGGCTTCCTATAATTCACCCCTCCACTTT.

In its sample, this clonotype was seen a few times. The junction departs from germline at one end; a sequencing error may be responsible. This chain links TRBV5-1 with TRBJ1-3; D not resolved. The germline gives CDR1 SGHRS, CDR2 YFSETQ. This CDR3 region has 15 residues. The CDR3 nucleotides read TGCGCCAGCAGCTCGACCCTGGGCTCTGGAAACACCACATATTTT. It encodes CASSSTLGSGNTTYF.

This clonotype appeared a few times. The CDR3 DNA reads TGCAGTGCTAGAGGGCCCTCCTCTAGCGGGGGTCTCAATGAGCAGTTCTTC. This codes for CSARGPSSSGGLNEQFF. This chain connects TRBV20-1 to TRBJ2-1, with 10 bases identical to TRBD2. The CDR3 is made up of 17 amino acids. Germline V gene data show CDR1 as DFQATT and CDR2 as SNEGSKA (reference sequence). The ends lost 1 base at V and 6 bases at J; junction bases unmatched: 12.